The 12 T cell receptor beta chains listed next were all sequenced from one sample in a study of blood T cell repertoires in COVID-19 (dated by TCRdb to about 2020). The library was made by the immunoSEQ multiplex PCR assay. The immuneACCESS repertoire file appears here via TCRdb, limited to in-frame rearrangements. These files lack a portion of the clones; in checked studies, under half of the deficit traces to unresolved V genes, and the cause of the others is not known. The table for this sample lists 200,000 or so clones; 84% of them were counted only once. Approximately 5.1% of the sample belongs to the ten largest clones. The sample taken for sequencing was peripheral blood. The receptors were gathered from a woman aged 70 to 79 with active or convalescent COVID-19.

The chain links TRBV5-1 to TRBJ1-6; D is ambiguous. Trimming stripped 2 bases from V and 10 bases from J, with 16 bases between. This CDR3 has 15 residues. Germline V CDR1 and CDR2: SGHRS, YFSETQ. For the CDR3, the DNA is TGCGCCAGCAGCTTCTTGGCAGGCAGGTACTCACCCCTCCACTTT. Its translation: CASSFLAGRYSPLHF.

This clone was observed a handful of times. The rearrangement uses TRBV7-3 and TRBJ2-1; tentatively, D is TRBD2 (5 bases). CDR1 is SGHTA, CDR2 FQGTGA, per germline. Trimming stripped 1 base from V and 7 bases from J, with 14 bases between. The CDR3 length is 15 residues. The CDR3 bases are TGTGCCAGCAGCTTAATTGGGAGTGGGCGGAATGAGCAGTTCTTC. It translates to CASSLIGSGRNEQFF.

The chain joins TRBV10-2 to TRBJ2-5, with 11 bases identical to TRBD1. J was trimmed by 7 bases and V by 7 bases; bases with no gene match: 5. This CDR3 spans 13 amino acids. Germline V gene sequence: CDR1 WSHSY, CDR2 SAAADI. CDR3 bases: TGCGCCAGCACGAAAGGGACAGGGGGGACCCAGTACTTC. It translates to CASTKGTGGTQYF.

This clone was counted between two and nine times. The V call is TRBV5-6, the J call TRBJ1-2; D gene uncertain. The CDR3 is 12 residues long. The germline V gene has CDR1 SGHDT and CDR2 YYEEEE. The V gene lost 3 bases and the J gene lost 8 bases, with 11 bases spanning the gap. This chain's CDR3 is CASSSGFGGYTF. Here the CDR3 DNA reads TGTGCCAGCAGCTCGGGATTCGGCGGCTACACCTTC.

CDR3 coding DNA: TGTGCCAGCAGCCCGGTTAGCTTTAATGAAAAACTGTTTTTT. As protein: CASSPVSFNEKLFF. The chain uses TRBV28 and TRBJ1-4; no definite D call. V was clipped by 6 bases and J by 4 bases, with 12 bases between them. Germline V gene data show CDR1 as MDHEN and CDR2 as SYDVKM. This CDR3 has 14 residues. The whole variable domain, remainder taken from reference TRBV28 and TRBJ1-4, is DVKVTQSSRYLVKRTGEKVFLECVQDMDHENMFWYRQDPGLGLRLIYFSYDVKMKEKGDIPEGYSVSREKKERFSLILESASTNQTSMYLCASSPVSFNEKLFFGSGTQLSVL.

The chain recombines TRBV4-1 with TRBJ1-6; TRBD1 aligns across 9 bases. Germline trimming cut 0 bases from V and 7 bases from J; bases unmatched to any gene: 22. The CDR3 is 22 amino acids. Germline loops: CDR1 MGHRA, CDR2 YSYEKL. The CDR3 reads CASSQDQYRTGVSTPPNSPLHF. The CDR3 region has the DNA TGCGCCAGCAGCCAAGATCAGTACCGGACAGGGGTGTCCACTCCTCCCAATTCACCCCTCCACTTT.

V usage is TRBV3-1 (or the pseudogene TRBV3-2) and J usage is TRBJ2-1; the match to TRBD2 covers 9 bases. The CDR3 length is 16 residues. Per germline, CDR1 LGHDT and CDR2 YNNKEL (reference sequence). The V gene end was trimmed by 2 bases and the J gene end by 12 bases; junction bases not matched to a gene: 14. The CDR3 sequence: CASSQTTSGPLTGQFF. In DNA form, the CDR3 reads TGTGCCAGCAGCCAAACGACTAGCGGCCCCTTGACGGGGCAGTTCTTC.

The chain has TRBV14 and TRBJ1-2; tentative D call: TRBD1 (6 bases). Trimming took off 0 bases at V and 9 bases at J, with 11 bases between the two ends. The CDR3 loop spans 13 amino acids. Germline V lookup: CDR1 SGHDN, CDR2 FVKESK. The CDR3 reads CASSQDQGFRYTF. The CDR3 nucleotides read TGTGCCAGCAGCCAAGATCAGGGGTTTCGCTACACCTTC. Drawing the rest from reference TRBV14 and TRBJ1-2, the complete variable domain is EAGVTQFPSHSVIEKGQTVTLRCDPISGHDNLYWYRRVMGKEIKFLLHFVKESKQDESGMPNNRFLAERTGGTYSTLKVQPAELEDSGVYFCASSQDQGFRYTFGSGTRLTVV.

The J gene is TRBJ2-5, the V gene TRBV28; 13 nucleotides line up with TRBD2. Losses at the gene ends were 2 bases for V and 2 bases for J; bases not matched to a gene: 2. Germline V gene data show CDR1 as MDHEN and CDR2 as SYDVKM. The CDR3 covers 16 residues. CDR3 sequence: CASSLTSGRDQETQYF. The CDR3 nucleotides read TGTGCCAGCAGTTTAACTAGCGGGAGGGATCAAGAGACCCAGTACTTC.

The rearrangement links TRBV24-1 to TRBJ2-7, with TRBD2 matching over 7 bases. Germline lookup yields CDR1 KGHDR and CDR2 SFDVKD. This CDR3 comprises 12 residues. Trimming removed 3 bases from V and 7 bases from J; junction bases left unmatched: 2. The CDR3 loop is CATSDPGGEQYF. The DNA of the CDR3 is TGTGCCACCAGTGATCCGGGGGGAGAGCAGTACTTC.

The chain carries TRBV6-5 and TRBJ2-1; 8 bases agree with TRBD2. Germline CDR1 MNHEY, CDR2 SVGAGI. This CDR3 has 15 amino acids. J gave up 7 bases and V 5 bases, and 10 bases lay outside the gene matches. CDR3 loop: CASSRGGRWSNEQFF. For the CDR3, the DNA is TGTGCCAGCAGTCGGGGGGGGCGTTGGTCGAATGAGCAGTTCTTC.

The CDR3 sequence: CASSLIAGGPASRNIQYF. CDR3 sequence (DNA): TGTGCCAGCAGTCTCATAGCGGGAGGCCCGGCTAGTCGAAACATTCAGTACTTC. This rearrangement joins TRBV28 to TRBJ2-4; TRBD2 aligns across 10 bases. The CDR3 contains 18 residues. V lost 5 bases and J lost 6; bases outside the gene matches: 16. In germline, CDR1 is MDHEN, CDR2 SYDVKM.